The 12 T cell receptor beta chains below were found in one sample sequenced in a study of shared clonotypes between healthy human individuals. Profiled with immunoSEQ multiplex PCR; TCRdb holds only in-frame clones, not every one. The repertoire holds around 1.9 million clones, with around 93% as singletons. The naive CD8 subset, CD45RO-negative cells positively selected for CCR7, excluded terminally differentiated effector memory CD45RA+ cells. The source material was naive CD8+ T cells from PBMCs. The receptor source for this set is a man aged 18 to 30 in good health. Some clones in this sample may be carry-over from other donors' samples.

This chain uses TRBV28 with TRBJ2-7; no definite D call. Germline assignment: CDR1 MDHEN and CDR2 SYDVKM. CDR3 length: 14 residues. V lost 4 bases to trimming and J lost 0 bases, with 10 bases between them. The DNA of the CDR3 is TGTGCCAGCAGTTCCACGGTGAACTCCTACGAGCAGTACTTC. It translates to CASSSTVNSYEQYF.

V is TRBV7-9 and J is TRBJ2-2; 14 bases match TRBD2. Germline CDR1 is SEHNR and CDR2 is FQNEAQ (reference sequence). The trim removed 5 bases at V and 3 bases at J, leaving 11 bases unmatched. The CDR3 loop spans 19 amino acids. The CDR3 DNA follows: TGTGCCAGCAGCCACCCCGGGACTAGCGGGAGATTGGACACCGGGGAGCTGTTTTTT. Translation: CASSHPGTSGRLDTGELFF.

In regard to this clone: Other nucleotide sequences from this sample produce the same CDR3. The J gene is TRBJ2-7, the V gene TRBV7-9, with unresolved D. V gave up 1 base and J gave up 4 bases, with 8 bases separating them. In germline, CDR1 is SEHNR, CDR2 FQNEAQ (reference sequence). This CDR3 is 13 amino acids long. CDR3 in DNA: TGTGCCAGCAGCTTAGAAGGCCGGTACGAGCAGTACTTC. Its protein product is CASSLEGRYEQYF.

V is TRBV29-1 and J is TRBJ2-1; 8 bases are a match to TRBD1. Losses at the gene ends were 6 bases for V and 7 bases for J; bases not matched to a gene: 14. In germline, CDR1 is SQVTM, CDR2 ANQGSEA. The CDR3 runs to 15 residues. This chain's CDR3 is CSVPDGQGWSNEQFF. CDR3 DNA: TGCAGCGTGCCCGACGGACAGGGTTGGTCAAATGAGCAGTTCTTC.

The genes are TRBV9 and TRBJ2-1; TRBD2 might be the D (5 bases). CDR3 length: 14 residues. Looked up from germline, CDR1 is SGDLS and CDR2 is YYNGEE. V dropped 1 base and J dropped 7 bases, with 12 bases sitting between them. The DNA of the CDR3 is TGTGCCAGCAGCGTATCGGGGAGAGTGAATGAGCAGTTCTTC. Its translation: CASSVSGRVNEQFF.

The chain carries TRBV27 and TRBJ2-1, with D possibly TRBD2 on 6 matching bases. Trimming took 0 bases from V and 0 from J, leaving 12 bases between them. This CDR3 is built from 17 residues. Germline V gene lookup returns CDR1 MNHEY and CDR2 SMNVEV (reference sequence). The chain's CDR3 is CASSLSAGTASYNEQFF. As DNA, the CDR3 is TGTGCCAGCAGTTTATCGGCCGGGACTGCCTCCTACAATGAGCAGTTCTTC.

The genes are TRBV27 and TRBJ1-1; 12 bases map to TRBD1. The CDR3 covers 13 residues. The germline gives CDR1 MNHEY, CDR2 SMNVEV (reference sequence). Trimming took 8 bases from V and 5 from J; bases not matched to a gene: 3. The CDR3 protein is CASGDRGQTEAFF. Here the CDR3 DNA reads TGTGCCAGCGGGGACAGGGGGCAGACTGAAGCTTTCTTT.

The chain employs TRBV9 and TRBJ1-1; TRBD1 might be the D (5 bases). With 7 bases removed from V and 1 base from J, the gap between germline ends came to 17 bases. Germline CDR1 and CDR2: SGDLS and YYNGEE. The CDR3 is 15 residues long. CDR3 loop: CASGAGQGKNTEAFF. The CDR3 DNA reads as TGTGCCAGCGGCGCCGGGCAGGGTAAGAACACTGAAGCTTTCTTT.

CDR3 in amino acids: CASRKAARSNQPQHF. The CDR3 nucleotides are TGTGCCAGCAGAAAGGCTGCCCGGAGCAATCAGCCCCAGCATTTT. The gene calls are TRBV6-5 and TRBJ1-5; no firm D call. Germline values: CDR1 MNHEY, CDR2 SVGAGI. The CDR3 has 15 residues. V was clipped by 6 bases and J by 1 base, with 13 bases between them.

As to this clone: The same CDR3 arises from other DNA sequences in this sample as well. The rearrangement uses TRBV9 and TRBJ2-7; weak D call: TRBD2 (7 bases). CDR3 size: 14 residues. Trimming removed 4 bases from V and 1 base from J, with 12 bases in between. Germline CDR1 SGDLS, CDR2 YYNGEE. CDR3 sequence reads: CASSPEGGSYEQYF. CDR3 bases: TGTGCCAGCAGCCCAGAGGGGGGGTCCTACGAGCAGTACTTC.

CDR3 in DNA: TGTGCCAGCAGCTTTCTGGGCGGGAGCGGAGGGGAGACCCAGTACTTC. Amino acids: CASSFLGGSGGETQYF. The gene calls are TRBV7-2 and TRBJ2-5; TRBD2 agrees at 7 bases. Germline CDR1 reads SGHTA; CDR2 reads FQGNSA. The V gene end was trimmed by 3 bases and the J gene end by 5 bases; junction bases not matched to a gene: 12. This CDR3 is 16 amino acids long.

The chain combines TRBV21-1 with TRBJ1-5; TRBD1 reflects the table's D call only, with no check against the DNA. TRBV21-1 represents a pseudogene. The CDR3 consists of 14 residues. The CDR3 loop reads CASSSQARIQPQHF. The CDR3 DNA follows: TGTGCCAGCAGCAGTCAGGCACGGATTCAGCCCCAGCATTTT.